This TCR beta chain originates from a study of blood T cells in healthy people across ages. Overall study findings and caveats: Naive CD4+ cells and diversity were both higher in long-lived donors than in aged donors.

V trimming: 5 bases; J trimming: 0 bases; junction bases outside the gene matches: 7. The CDR3 runs to 14 residues. CDR1 and CDR2 (germline): DFQATT, SNEGSKA (reference sequence). The use of a sample-barcoded 5' primer and a J-beta primer mix characterized a second PCR of roughly 6 to 11 cycles. Each sample provided no less than 2.5 million CDR3-containing paired-end reads. MiXCR, run by TCRdb on the 5' RACE reads, gives a single entry per CDR3 protein. This repertoire shows around 2 million distinct CDR3 sequences, 39% found once; its top ten account for about 21%. Only a few counts were recorded for this clonotype. Its antigen is currently unknown.

The receptor's source is a human donor in good health. The source material was blood. The rearrangement uses TRBV20-1 and TRBJ2-7, with 7 bases fitting TRBD2. CDR3 protein: CSAPWGGSSYEQYF. The CDR3 DNA sequence: TGCAGTGCTCCCTGGGGGGGGAGCTCCTACGAGCAGTACTTC.